What follows are 14 T cell receptor beta chains derived from one specimen sequenced in a study of CD8 T cells in ankylosing spondylitis. MiXCR, run by TCRdb on the 5' RACE reads, gives a single entry per CDR3 protein. The profile shows about 90,000 distinct CDR3 sequences, 27% of them singletons. Sequencing used blood, either unsorted or a sorted T cell fraction (not recorded which). These receptors were collected from a male donor with ankylosing spondylitis or in good health (not recorded which).

This clonotype has only one observation. This chain connects TRBV7-8 to TRBJ2-3, with TRBD2 identical over 8 bases. The trim removed 5 bases at V and 9 bases at J, leaving 7 bases unmatched. The CDR3 has 13 residues. Per germline, CDR1 SGHVS and CDR2 FQNEAQ. The CDR3 nucleotides read TGTGCCAGCAGCGAAGCGGGGGTAGGGACGCAGTATTTT. Residues: CASSEAGVGTQYF.

This clonotype has more than one count but fewer than ten. The J gene is TRBJ1-5, the V gene TRBV6-1, with 9 positions matching TRBD1. The germline gives CDR1 MNHNS, CDR2 SASEGT. V lost 6 bases to trimming and J lost 6 bases; unmatched junction nucleotides: 6. CDR3 length: 14 amino acids. The CDR3, as DNA: TGTGCCAGCAGGATCCGGGACAGGGTTCAGCCCCAGCATTTT. It yields the protein CASRIRDRVQPQHF.

This clonotype came up a few times. The J gene is TRBJ2-1, the V gene TRBV5-6, with D tentatively TRBD1 (5 bases). V lost 3 bases and J lost 5, with 12 bases in between. The CDR3 sequence is 14 residues long. Per germline, CDR1 SGHDT and CDR2 YYEEEE. CDR3 nucleotides: TGTGCCAGCAGCTCCCTACTACAGGACAATGAGCAGTTCTTC. Amino acid sequence: CASSSLLQDNEQFF.

This clonotype showed up just a few times. V and J are TRBV7-9 and TRBJ2-7, with D possibly TRBD2 on 5 matching bases. CDR1 is SEHNR and CDR2 is FQNEAQ in the germline V gene (reference sequence). Between the trimmed V and J ends, which lost 5 bases and 2 bases, there was a span of 16 bases. This CDR3 contains 15 residues. The CDR3 loop reads CASSPSLGMTYEQYV. The CDR3 region has the DNA TGTGCCAGCAGCCCTAGCCTGGGAATGACCTACGAGCAGTACGTC.

This clonotype showed up just once. The chain uses TRBV27 and TRBJ2-7; tentative D call: TRBD1 (6 bases). CDR3 size: 14 residues. CDR1 is MNHEY, CDR2 SMNVEV, per germline (reference sequence). V was trimmed by 2 bases and J by 3 bases, leaving 11 bases between them. CDR3: CASSLNRDNYEQYF. CDR3 nucleotides: TGTGCCAGCAGTTTAAACCGGGACAACTACGAGCAGTACTTC.

V and J are TRBV19 and TRBJ2-2; the match to TRBD1 covers 8 bases. CDR3 length equals 13 residues. Looked up from germline, CDR1 is LNHDA and CDR2 is SQIVND (reference sequence). J gave up 9 bases and V 5 bases, and 5 bases lay outside the gene matches. The chain's CDR3 is CASSPTGVRELFF. The CDR3 DNA sequence: TGTGCCAGTAGTCCGACAGGGGTGCGGGAGCTGTTTTTT.

The rearrangement links TRBV18 to TRBJ2-7; perhaps TRBD2 as D (6 bases). V dropped 2 bases and J dropped 2 bases, with 13 bases sitting between them. The CDR3 runs to 15 residues. CDR1 and CDR2 from the germline V gene are KGHSH and LQKENI. CDR3 sequence (DNA): TGTGCCAGCTCACCATTCCGGGAGTCGGCCTACGAGCAGTACTTC. Amino acid sequence: CASSPFRESAYEQYF.

This clonotype was recorded many times. The chain couples TRBV5-5 to TRBJ2-3; D unresolved. This CDR3 has 15 amino acids. Germline V CDR1 and CDR2: SGHKS, YYEKEE (reference sequence). V lost 3 bases and J 4 bases, leaving 15 bases between the germline ends. CDR3 protein: CASSSVPAEADTQYF. Written as DNA, the CDR3 is TGTGCCAGCAGCTCAGTGCCTGCAGAGGCAGATACGCAGTATTTT.

The chain joins TRBV9 to TRBJ2-5, with 15 positions matching TRBD2. CDR1 and CDR2 from the germline V gene are SGDLS and YYNGEE. The CDR3 extends over 17 amino acids. V lost 4 bases, J lost 0 bases, and 4 bases stayed unmatched. This CDR3 reads CASSRGTSGGYQETQYF. Written as DNA, the CDR3 is TGTGCCAGCAGCCGAGGGACTAGCGGGGGGTACCAAGAGACCCAGTACTTC.

The table lists this clonotype with many counts. V and J are TRBV20-1 and TRBJ2-7, with D tentatively TRBD1 (5 bases). The CDR3 runs to 11 residues. The germline V gene has CDR1 DFQATT and CDR2 SNEGSKA (reference sequence). V lost 6 bases to trimming and J lost 1 base, with 7 bases between them. In DNA form, the CDR3 reads TGCAGTGCGGGGCTTTCCTACGAGCAGTACGTC. This gives the protein CSAGLSYEQYV.

The chain uses TRBV12-3 or TRBV12-4 and TRBJ2-3, with 10 bases that match TRBD2. The CDR3 extends over 23 amino acids. Unmatched junction bases numbered 29, after V lost 3 bases and J lost 5 bases. In DNA form, the CDR3 reads TGTGCCAGCAGTTTGGGTGTGTGGCTAGCGGGAGACCCCAAGCCTATTACACGAGATACGCAGTATTTT. The encoded protein is CASSLGVWLAGDPKPITRDTQYF.

This clonotype appeared many times. The rearrangement uses TRBV7-2 and TRBJ2-3; TRBD1 or TRBD2 may be the D gene (6 bases each). This CDR3 comprises 14 residues. The germline V gene has CDR1 SGHTA and CDR2 FQGNSA. Trimming removed 5 bases from V and 3 bases from J, with 12 bases in between. For the CDR3, the DNA is TGTGCCAGCAGCCGAAGGGGGAGGACAGATACGCAGTATTTT. Its protein product is CASSRRGRTDTQYF.

The chain recombines TRBV5-1 with TRBJ2-1; D ambiguous. Germline V lookup: CDR1 SGHRS, CDR2 YFSETQ. V dropped 4 bases and J dropped 4 bases, with 9 bases sitting between them. The CDR3 length is 13 residues. The CDR3 nucleotides read TGCGCCAGCAGCGAAGGATCGTACAATGAGCAGTTCTTC. This encodes CASSEGSYNEQFF.

The chain has TRBV5-1 and TRBJ2-7; TRBD2 agrees at 11 bases. Per germline, CDR1 SGHRS and CDR2 YFSETQ. With V trimmed by 0 bases and J by 4 bases, 6 bases remained unmatched. This CDR3 is 16 amino acids long. This CDR3 reads CASSLAMGLADYEQYF. Here the CDR3 DNA reads TGCGCCAGCAGCTTGGCCATGGGACTAGCGGATTACGAGCAGTACTTC.